This entry is about one T cell receptor (beta chain). Antigen unknown. Total RNA and DNA came together from approximately 20-30 mg of bulk tissue without cell sorting. Germline CDR1 reads LNHDA; CDR2 reads SQIVND (reference sequence). Trimming left V 3 bases short and J 4 bases short, with 12 bases between. This CDR3 region has 14 residues. Synthesis of TCR beta cDNA was carried out from around 540 ng total RNA with a constant-region primer. Libraries of TCR beta came from three nested multiplex PCR rounds with slightly modified ARM-PCR. It was with TRBV1-TRBV30 forward primers and a C-beta reverse primer that the first two PCR rounds were run, at around 9 cycles each. TCRdb re-derived calls from the multiplex PCR reads in MiXCR, one entry per CDR3 protein. The sample has around 81,000 distinct CDR3 sequences, roughly two thirds seen once. The data derive from a study of tumor-infiltrating lymphocytes in primary liver carcinoma. Study background: Read depth, roughly 3.5 to 8 million productive TCRbeta reads, did not differ significantly between tissues.

Study-wide findings and caveats: Blood had a significantly lower top-250-clone fraction than tumors did (p = 0.039).

The J gene is TRBJ1-2, the V gene TRBV19; D not certain. The receptor was isolated from a woman aged 60-70 years with primary liver carcinoma and hepatitis B virus infection. The sequencing sample was made of liver tumor tissue from sampling region 4. Indicated subset: tumor region T4, right-lateral pole. This chain's CDR3 is CASSIGRGIYGYTF. In DNA form, the CDR3 reads TGTGCCAGTAGTATTGGTCGGGGTATCTATGGCTACACCTTC.